These T cell receptor beta chains were read from a single sample in a study of T cells after posttransplantation cyclophosphamide. Method: immunoSEQ multiplex PCR; TCRdb's copy keeps in-frame clones and lacks some. This table holds approximately 12,000 clones, approximately 82% found once. The sample consisted of PBMCs, taken 367 days after allogeneic stem cell transplant with calcineurin inhibitor and methotrexate. These receptors all stem from a male patient in his thirties who received an allogeneic stem cell transplant from an unrelated donor, was CMV-positive, and had acute GVHD only. Some T cells may be transferred from the graft donor. CDR3s include the opening cysteine and the closing phenylalanine or tryptophan. The order of the fields is J gene, V gene, D gene, clone size, CDR3 DNA, CDR3 protein. D genes are given only for firm matches. Size is stated for part of the rows, as once, few or many counts, or as a class when the clone is expanded.

J: TRBJ1-4; V: TRBV6-5; D: -; size: -; DNA: TGTGCCAGCAGTTACTCTCAGGTCAGAGAAAAACTGTTTTTT; CDR3: CASSYSQVREKLFF
J: TRBJ1-2; V: TRBV27; D: TRBD1; size: -; DNA: TGTGCCAGCAGCTACGGACAGGGGGGGTATGGCTACACCTTC; CDR3: CASSYGQGGYGYTF
J: TRBJ1-2; V: TRBV5-1; D: TRBD1; size: -; DNA: TGCGCCAGCAGCCCGGGGGACAGACTCTTAAACTATGGCTACACCTTC; CDR3: CASSPGDRLLNYGYTF
J: TRBJ2-7; V: TRBV2; D: TRBD2; size: -; DNA: TGTGCCAGCAGGACTTCGCGGGAGCAACCCTACGAGCAGTACTTC; CDR3: CASRTSREQPYEQYF
J: TRBJ2-7; V: TRBV18; D: TRBD1; size: -; DNA: TGTGCCAGCTCACCACCCCCAGGGGGCTACGAGCAGTACTTC; CDR3: CASSPPPGGYEQYF
J: TRBJ1-5; V: TRBV4-1; D: -; size: -; DNA: TGCGCCAGCAGCCCGACTCTACCCCCCCAGCCCCAGCATTTT; CDR3: CASSPTLPPQPQHF
J: TRBJ2-2; V: TRBV15; D: TRBD1; size: -; DNA: TGTGCCACCAGCAGAGGTACAGGGGGTTCGACCGGGGAGCTGTTTTTT; CDR3: CATSRGTGGSTGELFF
J: TRBJ2-7; V: TRBV6-5; D: -; size: -; DNA: TGTGCCAGCAGACCCTCGGCGGGGCCCTACGAGCAGTACTTC; CDR3: CASRPSAGPYEQYF
J: TRBJ2-7; V: TRBV7-9; D: TRBD1; size: -; DNA: TGTGCCAGCAGCTTGGACAGGGGCAACGAGCAGTACTTC; CDR3: CASSLDRGNEQYF
J: TRBJ1-4; V: TRBV15; D: TRBD1; size: -; DNA: TGTGCCACCAGCACCCGGGACAGGGGTTTCGAAAAACTGTTTTTT; CDR3: CATSTRDRGFEKLFF
J: TRBJ1-1; V: TRBV2; D: -; size: -; DNA: TGTGCCAGCAGTCCTACCCGCTTGAACACTGAAGCTTTCTTT; CDR3: CASSPTRLNTEAFF
J: TRBJ1-2; V: TRBV7-2; D: TRBD1; size: -; DNA: TGTGCCAGCAGCCCAACAGGGGGTGGTTCGGGCTACACCTTC; CDR3: CASSPTGGGSGYTF
J: TRBJ1-2; V: TRBV27; D: TRBD1; size: -; DNA: TGTGCCAGCGCTAAGGGACAGATCTATGGCTACACCTTC; CDR3: CASAKGQIYGYTF
J: TRBJ1-1; V: TRBV4-1; D: TRBD1; size: few; DNA: TGCGCCAGCAGCCACTCGGGACAGGGGGACACTGAAGCTTTCTTT; CDR3: CASSHSGQGDTEAFF
J: TRBJ1-4; V: TRBV15; D: -; size: -; DNA: TGTGCCACCAGCAGAGAGCCTCCAGGGTCTACTAATGAAAAACTGTTTTTT; CDR3: CATSREPPGSTNEKLFF
J: TRBJ2-7; V: TRBV7-9; D: -; size: -; DNA: TGTGCCAGCAGCTCGAGGACTCACTACGAGCAGTACTTC; CDR3: CASSSRTHYEQYF
J: TRBJ1-3; V: TRBV30; D: -; size: few; DNA: TGTGCCTGGAGTGGGGTAACAGAGAACACCATATATTTT; CDR3: CAWSGVTENTIYF
J: TRBJ2-1; V: TRBV4-1; D: TRBD2; size: few; DNA: TGCGCCAGCAGCCCACTAGCGGGGGGGCACCCGGAGCAGTTCTTC; CDR3: CASSPLAGGHPEQFF
J: TRBJ1-3; V: TRBV6-7; D: TRBD1; size: -; DNA: TGTGCCAGCAGTTACTCGAAGGGGGGACAGAACTCTGGAAACACCATATATTTT; CDR3: CASSYSKGGQNSGNTIYF
J: TRBJ2-3; V: TRBV5-1; D: TRBD2; size: -; DNA: TGCGCCAGCAGCTTGGGAGGACTAGCGGGGGGCACAGATACGCAGTATTTT; CDR3: CASSLGGLAGGTDTQYF
J: TRBJ1-1; V: TRBV5-1; D: -; size: -; DNA: TGCGCCAGCAGCTTGGGTATAACGACAGGCCCGAACACTGAAGCTTTCTTT; CDR3: CASSLGITTGPNTEAFF
J: TRBJ1-2; V: TRBV5-6; D: TRBD1; size: -; DNA: TGTGCCAGCAGCTTTCTCTACGAGGGGGCAGAGGGCTACACCTTC; CDR3: CASSFLYEGAEGYTF
J: TRBJ2-7; V: TRBV27; D: TRBD1; size: -; DNA: TGTGCCAGCAGACCTAACCCCGGGACAGGCCTTTACGAGCAGTACTTC; CDR3: CASRPNPGTGLYEQYF
J: TRBJ1-6; V: TRBV19; D: TRBD1; size: -; DNA: TGTGCCAGTAGTTCAAGGACAGGTCTTCGTGTGGCCCTCCACTTT; CDR3: CASSSRTGLRVALHF
J: TRBJ2-7; V: TRBV18; D: -; size: -; DNA: TGTGCCAGCTCGCAAGAGGAGGTCCCAACCTACGAGCAGTACTTC; CDR3: CASSQEEVPTYEQYF
J: TRBJ1-2; V: TRBV5-1; D: TRBD1; size: -; DNA: TGCGCCAGCAGCCAAACGGACAGGGTCTATGGCTACACCTTC; CDR3: CASSQTDRVYGYTF
J: TRBJ1-2; V: TRBV5-1; D: -; size: -; DNA: TGCGCCAGCAGCTTGGTGGGCCCTAACTATGGCTACACCTTC; CDR3: CASSLVGPNYGYTF
J: TRBJ2-4; V: TRBV6-5; D: TRBD1; size: -; DNA: TGTGCCAGCAGTTACCGACAGGGGACCAAAAACATTCAGTACTTC; CDR3: CASSYRQGTKNIQYF
J: TRBJ1-1; V: TRBV6-1; D: -; size: -; DNA: TGTGCCAGCAGTGAAGCGTCCAGGGGTAAGGGCACTGAAGCTTTCTTT; CDR3: CASSEASRGKGTEAFF
J: TRBJ1-3; V: TRBV29-1; D: TRBD1; size: few; DNA: TGCAGCGTTGACATGGGACAGGGGGAAAACACCATATATTTT; CDR3: CSVDMGQGENTIYF
J: TRBJ1-4; V: TRBV6-6; D: -; size: -; DNA: TGTGCCAGCAGTCCCTTCTCCGTCTCAACTAATGAAAAACTGTTTTTT; CDR3: CASSPFSVSTNEKLFF
J: TRBJ1-1; V: TRBV19; D: TRBD1; size: -; DNA: TGTGCCAGTAACAGACCCAGGACAGGGAACACTGAAGCTTTCTTT; CDR3: CASNRPRTGNTEAFF
J: TRBJ2-6; V: TRBV4-3; D: -; size: -; DNA: TGCGCCAGCAGCCAAGATCTTAACAGGGAAGTTACAGGGGCCAACGTCCTGACTTTC; CDR3: CASSQDLNREVTGANVLTF
J: TRBJ1-2; V: TRBV11-2; D: TRBD1; size: -; DNA: TGTGCCAGCAGCTTAGAACAGGGGTGGAACTATGGCTACACCTTC; CDR3: CASSLEQGWNYGYTF
J: TRBJ2-2; V: TRBV5-1; D: -; size: -; DNA: TGCGCCAGCAGCTTGATACAGGGTAGGCCCGGGGAGCTGTTTTTT; CDR3: CASSLIQGRPGELFF
J: TRBJ2-7; V: TRBV18; D: -; size: -; DNA: TGTGCCAGCTCACCGGTTAGGGGCCGCGAGCAGTACTTC; CDR3: CASSPVRGREQYF
J: TRBJ2-1; V: TRBV29-1; D: TRBD2; size: -; DNA: TGCAGCGATAATAGCGGGATCGGGGGCTCCTACAATGAGCAGTTCTTC; CDR3: CSDNSGIGGSYNEQFF
J: TRBJ2-7; V: TRBV18; D: -; size: -; DNA: TGTGCCAGCTCACCACCAGGCGGCCCCTACGAGCAGTACTTC; CDR3: CASSPPGGPYEQYF
J: TRBJ2-4; V: TRBV25-1; D: TRBD1; size: -; DNA: TGTGCCAGCAGTGAATCCGGGACAGGGGGTTGGGGCCAGTACTTC; CDR3: CASSESGTGGWGQYF
J: TRBJ1-1; V: TRBV15; D: -; size: -; DNA: TGTGCCACCAGCAGAGGTGATATGTCGGTTGAAGCTTTCTTT; CDR3: CATSRGDMSVEAFF
J: TRBJ2-7; V: TRBV5-6; D: TRBD1; size: few; DNA: TGTGCCAGCAGCCATTACCGGACAGGGAGACCTTACGAGCAGTACTTC; CDR3: CASSHYRTGRPYEQYF
J: TRBJ2-1; V: TRBV4-3; D: TRBD2; size: -; DNA: TGCGCCAGCAGCCTTGCGGCTAGCGGGGGTAATGAGCAGTTCTTC; CDR3: CASSLAASGGNEQFF
J: TRBJ2-2; V: TRBV5-1; D: TRBD1; size: -; DNA: TGCGCCAGCACCCGGACAGGGGCTACGAACACCGGGGAGCTGTTTTTT; CDR3: CASTRTGATNTGELFF
J: TRBJ2-7; V: TRBV19; D: -; size: -; DNA: TGTGCCAGTAGTACCTGGGCCACAGACAGGTCCTACGAGCAGTACTTC; CDR3: CASSTWATDRSYEQYF
J: TRBJ1-1; V: TRBV5-5; D: -; size: -; DNA: TGTGCCAGCAGCTTCGATTTTGGCATGAACACTGAAGCTTTCTTT; CDR3: CASSFDFGMNTEAFF
J: TRBJ1-2; V: TRBV30; D: TRBD1; size: -; DNA: TGTGCCTGGACTAAAAACAGGGGAGGCTACACCTTC; CDR3: CAWTKNRGGYTF
J: TRBJ1-4; V: TRBV5-1; D: -; size: -; DNA: TGCGCCAGCAGCTTACAGGTAGAAAATGAAAAACTGTTTTTT; CDR3: CASSLQVENEKLFF
J: TRBJ1-6; V: TRBV7-8; D: -; size: -; DNA: TGTGCCAGCAGCGCGGGGGGTGGTTCACCCCTCCACTTT; CDR3: CASSAGGGSPLHF
J: TRBJ1-2; V: TRBV4-1; D: -; size: -; DNA: TGCGCCAGCAGCCAAGATGGGGACACGCGGACCTATGGCTACACCTTC; CDR3: CASSQDGDTRTYGYTF
J: TRBJ2-2; V: TRBV6-4; D: -; size: -; DNA: TGTGCCAGCGGGACATCAGCGAACACCGGGGAGCTGTTTTTT; CDR3: CASGTSANTGELFF
J: TRBJ1-1; V: TRBV28; D: TRBD1; size: -; DNA: TGTGCCAGCAGTTCAGGACAGGGGATGAACACTGAAGCTTTCTTT; CDR3: CASSSGQGMNTEAFF
J: TRBJ2-2; V: TRBV12-5; D: -; size: -; DNA: TGTGCTAGTGGTTTGGGACAGGTGAACACCGGGGAGCTGTTTTTT; CDR3: CASGLGQVNTGELFF
J: TRBJ1-1; V: TRBV10-3; D: -; size: -; DNA: TGTGCCATCAGCTCCCCTGGGGCCACTGAAGCTTTCTTT; CDR3: CAISSPGATEAFF
J: TRBJ2-7; V: TRBV27; D: TRBD1; size: -; DNA: TGTGCCAGCAGCGACAGGGGCAACGAGCAGTACTTC; CDR3: CASSDRGNEQYF
J: TRBJ2-3; V: TRBV29-1; D: TRBD2; size: once; DNA: TGCAGCGTTGAGGGACTAGCGGCTCTTAGCACAGATACGCAGTATTTT; CDR3: CSVEGLAALSTDTQYF
J: TRBJ2-7; V: TRBV4-1; D: TRBD2; size: -; DNA: TGCGCCAGCAGCCATAGGAGCGGGAGTGGGTACGAGCAGTACTTC; CDR3: CASSHRSGSGYEQYF
J: TRBJ1-6; V: TRBV4-3; D: -; size: -; DNA: TGCGCCAGCAGCCAACGGGAGGGGGGCGCCTATAATTCACCCCTCCACTTT; CDR3: CASSQREGGAYNSPLHF
J: TRBJ1-5; V: TRBV5-6; D: -; size: -; DNA: TGTGCCAGCAGCTTTACAGGGTCCAATCAGCCCCAGCATTTT; CDR3: CASSFTGSNQPQHF